This T cell receptor beta chain was captured by sequencing in a study of CD8+ T cells in alopecia areata listed by TCRdb under 2018. About the full investigation: Treated patients were enrolled in an open-label pilot trial of oral tofacitinib at 5 to 10 mg twice daily for moderate-to-severe alopecia areata. Tofacitinib was given for 6 to 18 months, followed by 6 months of follow-up off drug to assess delayed response and recurrence. Disease severity in treated patients was measured with the SALT score, which quantifies the percentage of affected scalp surface area. High-throughput TCRbeta sequencing was used to examine T cell clonal expansion in alopecia areata in both the C3H/HeJ mouse model and human patients. Human TCRbeta sequencing covered scalp tissue and sorted CD4+ and CD8+ peripheral blood T cells from patchy and totalis/universalis alopecia areata patients and healthy controls. Tofacitinib-treated patients had biopsies at baseline and at 4 and 24 weeks of treatment, with a later scalp biopsy in several patients. Scalp clonality was compared across normal scalp (n=4), patchy alopecia areata scalp (n=8), and alopecia totalis/universalis scalp (n=8). The RNA source kit depended on sample type: the PAXgene miRNA kit for fixed scalp, the miRNeasy kit for PBMCs, and the RNeasy kit for mouse skin. Amplification of TCRbeta CDR3 regions was done by immunoSEQ multiplex PCR using 35 Vbeta forward primers and 13 Jbeta reverse primers.

What the authors observed across the whole study: Because the treated cohort was small and had only one nonresponder, larger studies are needed to examine links between baseline CD8+ expansion and response. Resident alphabeta T cells in normal human skin are also sequenced, complicating scalp TCR repertoire analysis, unlike mouse skin dominated by gammadelta T cells. Compared with normal scalp, lesional scalp, particularly in alopecia totalis/universalis, had higher clonality and more expanded CD8+ clones, which suggests antigenic drive. Tofacitinib significantly lowered scalp clonality and the number of expanded CD8+ clones among the top 100 scalp clones. Many expanded lesional clones persisted in scalp and blood during tofacitinib treatment, which may partly explain relapse after stopping treatment. Shared TCR sequences between patients were less evident than in mice, which may be partly attributable to HLA diversity in the patient population.

In the paper's terms, the time point label means: about 25 weeks on oral tofacitinib. The sample's treatment or condition label, in plain terms: oral pan-JAK inhibitor, 5-10 mg twice daily. Lesional scalp punch biopsies and peripheral blood were collected from alopecia areata patients. PBMCs were isolated by density centrifugation and stained for CD3, CD4 and CD8, after which CD4+ and CD8+ T cells were sorted on a FACSAria. CDR1 and CDR2 are drawn from the germline V gene (reference sequence): GTSNPN, SVGIG. Relative to germline, V is 1 base shorter and J is 2 bases shorter, with 15 bases between their ends. The CDR3 holds 15 amino acids from the cysteine to the phenylalanine. The kept DNA is CDR3 alone, 45 bases in frame from the first base. A note on this clone: Its antigen remains unidentified. There are no base qualities to consult, and no much larger clone falls within one base.

The library was generated by the immunoSEQ multiplex PCR assay. To provide template for TCR sequencing, every sample had RNA extracted and reverse transcribed into cDNA. First-strand cDNA was synthesized with SuperScript III using a 2:1 mix of oligo-dT and random hexamers. A synthetic immune receptor repertoire was used to assess amplification bias, and residual bias was removed computationally. The study's own analysis went as follows. Raw reads were preprocessed for error removal, and CDR3 was defined according to IMGT conventions as running from the conserved cysteine to phenylalanine. Clonality was computed by normalizing Shannon entropy by log2 of the number of productive unique TCRs and subtracting the result from 1. CD4 or CD8 identity of scalp clones was inferred by cross-referencing scalp TCRbeta sequences with sorted blood CD4 and CD8 repertoires. TCRdb retrieved this table from immuneACCESS and kept in-frame rearrangements only. Not all clones are present; in checked studies, unresolved V genes account for under half, and no reason is known for the remainder. The V and J calls and clone size come from that table; D and trimming were worked out from the DNA. Here the sample has some 88,000 clones; roughly 47% occur a single time. The ten largest make up more than 15% of the sample.

Recombination joined TRBV30 with TRBJ2-7; tentative D gene TRBD1, with 5 bases matching. The source is a human donor with alopecia areata. The sequencing used CD8+ T cells sorted from blood, collected at week 24, from a patient treated with tofacitinib. The DNA sequence reads TGTGCCTGGAGTGAGGGGTCCCCTGCGCCCTACGAGCAGTACTTC. This yields the protein CAWSEGSPAPYEQYF.